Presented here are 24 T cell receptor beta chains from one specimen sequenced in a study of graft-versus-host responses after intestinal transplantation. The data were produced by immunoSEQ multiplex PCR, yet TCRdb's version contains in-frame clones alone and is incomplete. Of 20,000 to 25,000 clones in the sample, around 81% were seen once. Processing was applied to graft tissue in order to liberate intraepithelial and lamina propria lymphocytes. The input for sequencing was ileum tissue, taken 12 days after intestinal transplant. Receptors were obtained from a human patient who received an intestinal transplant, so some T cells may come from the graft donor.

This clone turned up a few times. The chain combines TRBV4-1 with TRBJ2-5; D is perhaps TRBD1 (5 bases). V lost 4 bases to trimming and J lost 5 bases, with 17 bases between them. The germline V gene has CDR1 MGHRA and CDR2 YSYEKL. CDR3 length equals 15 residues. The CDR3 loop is CASSLKVRGWETQYF. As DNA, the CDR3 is TGCGCCAGCAGCCTTAAGGTAAGGGGATGGGAGACCCAGTACTTC.

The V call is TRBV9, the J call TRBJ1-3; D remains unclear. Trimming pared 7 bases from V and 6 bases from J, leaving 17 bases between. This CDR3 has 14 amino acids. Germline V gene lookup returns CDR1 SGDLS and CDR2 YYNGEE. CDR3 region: CASAVGVLANTIYF. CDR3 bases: TGTGCCAGCGCAGTCGGGGTCTTGGCAAACACCATATATTTT. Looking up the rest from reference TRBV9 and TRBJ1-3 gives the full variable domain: DSGVTQTPKHLITATGQRVTLRCSPRSGDLSVYWYQQSLDQGLQFLIQYYNGEERAKGNILERFSAQQFPDLHSELNLSSLELGDSALYFCASAVGVLANTIYFGEGSWLTVV.

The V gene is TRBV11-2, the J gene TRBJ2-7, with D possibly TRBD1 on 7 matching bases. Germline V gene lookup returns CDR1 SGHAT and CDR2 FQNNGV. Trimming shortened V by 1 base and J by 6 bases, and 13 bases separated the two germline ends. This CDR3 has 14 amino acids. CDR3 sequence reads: CASSLGRGPSEQYF. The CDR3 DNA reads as TGTGCCAGCAGCTTAGGGAGGGGGCCAAGCGAGCAGTACTTC.

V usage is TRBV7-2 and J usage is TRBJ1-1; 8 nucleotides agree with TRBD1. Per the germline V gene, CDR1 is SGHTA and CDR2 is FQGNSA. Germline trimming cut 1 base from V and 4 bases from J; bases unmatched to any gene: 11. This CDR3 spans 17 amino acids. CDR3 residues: CASSLGFTGGRGTEAFF. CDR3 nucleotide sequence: TGTGCCAGCAGCTTAGGGTTCACAGGGGGAAGGGGCACTGAAGCTTTCTTT.

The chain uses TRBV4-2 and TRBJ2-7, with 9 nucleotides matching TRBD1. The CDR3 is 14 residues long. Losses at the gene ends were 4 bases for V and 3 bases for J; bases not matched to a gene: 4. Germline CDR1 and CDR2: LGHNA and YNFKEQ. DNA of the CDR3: TGTGCCAGCAGCCCCGGGACAGGGAACTACGAGCAGTACTTC. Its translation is CASSPGTGNYEQYF.

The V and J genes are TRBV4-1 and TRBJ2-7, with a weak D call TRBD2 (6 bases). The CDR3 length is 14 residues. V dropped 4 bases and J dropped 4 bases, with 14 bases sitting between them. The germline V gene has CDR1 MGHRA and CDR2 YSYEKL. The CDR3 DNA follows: TGCGCCAGCAGCCTGGGCCTAGCGAGATACGAGCAGTACTTC. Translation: CASSLGLARYEQYF.

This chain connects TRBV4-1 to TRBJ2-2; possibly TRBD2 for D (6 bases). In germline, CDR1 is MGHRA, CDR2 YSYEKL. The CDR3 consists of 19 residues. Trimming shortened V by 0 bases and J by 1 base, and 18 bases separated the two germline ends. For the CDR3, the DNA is TGCGCCAGCAGCCAAGATTCTTGGGTGGCGGGGCGGAACACCGGGGAGCTGTTTTTT. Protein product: CASSQDSWVAGRNTGELFF.

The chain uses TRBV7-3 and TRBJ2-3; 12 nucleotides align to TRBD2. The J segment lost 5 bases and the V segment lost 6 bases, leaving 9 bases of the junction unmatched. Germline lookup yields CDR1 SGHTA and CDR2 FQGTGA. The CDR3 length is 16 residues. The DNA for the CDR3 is TGTGCCAGCAGTTTGGAAGGACTAGCGGGGAAAGATACGCAGTATTTT. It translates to CASSLEGLAGKDTQYF. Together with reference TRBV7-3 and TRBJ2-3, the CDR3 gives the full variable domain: GAGVSQTPSNKVTEKGKYVELRCDPISGHTALYWYRQSLGQGPEFLIYFQGTGAADDSGLPNDRFFAVRPEGSVSTLKIQRTERGDSAVYLCASSLEGLAGKDTQYFGPGTRLTVL.

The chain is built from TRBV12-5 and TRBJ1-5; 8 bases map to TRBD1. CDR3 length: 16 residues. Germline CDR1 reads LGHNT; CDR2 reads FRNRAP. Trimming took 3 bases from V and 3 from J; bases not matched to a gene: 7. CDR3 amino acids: CASGFRGRVHNQPQHF. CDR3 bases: TGTGCTAGTGGTTTCAGGGGGCGAGTCCACAATCAGCCCCAGCATTTT.

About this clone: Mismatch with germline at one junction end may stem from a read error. The CDR3 sequence is CASSAGLAGAWLVF. CDR3 nucleotides: TGCGCCAGCAGCGCCGGACTAGCGGGGGCCTGGTTGGTCTTC. V and J are TRBV5-1 and TRBJ2-1; 13 bases match TRBD2. Germline values: CDR1 SGHRS, CDR2 YFSETQ. The CDR3 is 14 amino acids.

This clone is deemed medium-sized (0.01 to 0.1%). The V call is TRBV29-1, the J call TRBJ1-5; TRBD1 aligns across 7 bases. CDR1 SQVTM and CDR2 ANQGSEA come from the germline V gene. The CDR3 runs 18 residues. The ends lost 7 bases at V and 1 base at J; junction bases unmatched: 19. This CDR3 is CSAPGGTESSGSNQPQHF. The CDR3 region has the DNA TGCAGCGCCCCGGGGGGGACAGAATCGTCTGGGAGCAATCAGCCCCAGCATTTT.

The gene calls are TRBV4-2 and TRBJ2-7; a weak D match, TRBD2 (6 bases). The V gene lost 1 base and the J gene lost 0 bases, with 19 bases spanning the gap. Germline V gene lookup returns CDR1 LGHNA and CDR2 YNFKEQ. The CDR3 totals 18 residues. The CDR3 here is CASSQGSGPGTPSYEQYF. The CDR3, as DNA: TGTGCCAGCAGCCAAGGATCTGGTCCAGGGACTCCCTCCTACGAGCAGTACTTC.

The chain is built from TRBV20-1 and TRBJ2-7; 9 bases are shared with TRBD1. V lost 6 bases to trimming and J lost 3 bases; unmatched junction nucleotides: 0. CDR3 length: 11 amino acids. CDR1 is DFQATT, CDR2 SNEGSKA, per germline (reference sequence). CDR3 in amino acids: CSATGGYEQYF. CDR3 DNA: TGCAGTGCGACAGGGGGCTACGAGCAGTACTTC.

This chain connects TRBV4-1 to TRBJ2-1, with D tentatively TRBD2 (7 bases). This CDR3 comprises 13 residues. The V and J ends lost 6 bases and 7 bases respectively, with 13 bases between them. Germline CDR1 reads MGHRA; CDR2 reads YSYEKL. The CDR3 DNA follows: TGCGCCAGCAGTGAGCGGGGACAAAATGAGCAGTTCTTC. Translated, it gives CASSERGQNEQFF.

CDR3: CASSLEGVGDTEAFF. The CDR3 DNA follows: TGTGCCAGCAGCTTAGAGGGAGTTGGTGACACTGAAGCTTTCTTT. The chain carries TRBV7-8 and TRBJ1-1, with no clear D. Trimming pared 1 base from V and 3 bases from J, leaving 12 bases between. The CDR3 has 15 amino acids. From germline, CDR1 is SGHVS and CDR2 FQNEAQ.

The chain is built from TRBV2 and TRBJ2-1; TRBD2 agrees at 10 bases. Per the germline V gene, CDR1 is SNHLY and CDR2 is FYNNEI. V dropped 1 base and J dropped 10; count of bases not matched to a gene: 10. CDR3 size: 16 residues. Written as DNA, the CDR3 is TGTGCCAGCAGTGAAGGACTAGCGGGTAAATCAAGGGAGCAGTTCTTC. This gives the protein CASSEGLAGKSREQFF.

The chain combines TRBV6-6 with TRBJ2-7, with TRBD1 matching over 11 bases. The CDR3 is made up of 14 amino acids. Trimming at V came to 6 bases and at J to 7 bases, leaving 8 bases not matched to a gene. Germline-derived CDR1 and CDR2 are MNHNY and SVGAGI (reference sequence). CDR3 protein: CASRLTGTGGEQYF. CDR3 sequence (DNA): TGTGCCAGCAGGCTTACCGGGACAGGGGGTGAGCAGTACTTC.

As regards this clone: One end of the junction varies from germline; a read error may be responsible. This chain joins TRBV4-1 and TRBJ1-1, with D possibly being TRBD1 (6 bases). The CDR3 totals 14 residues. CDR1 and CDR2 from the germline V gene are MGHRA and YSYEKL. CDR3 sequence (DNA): TGTGCCAGCAGCCTAGGGGGAAAGAACACTGAAGCTTTCTTT. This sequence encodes CASSLGGKNTEAFF.

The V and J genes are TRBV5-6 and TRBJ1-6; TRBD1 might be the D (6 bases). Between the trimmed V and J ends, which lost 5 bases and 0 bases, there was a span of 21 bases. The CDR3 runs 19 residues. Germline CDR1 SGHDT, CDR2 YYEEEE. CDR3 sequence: CASSSISGQLSSYNSPLHF. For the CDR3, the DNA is TGTGCCAGCAGTTCTATCAGCGGACAGCTGAGCTCCTATAATTCACCCCTCCACTTT. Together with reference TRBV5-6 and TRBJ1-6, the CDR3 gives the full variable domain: DAGVTQSPTHLIKTRGQQVTLRCSPKSGHDTVSWYQQALGQGPQFIFQYYEEEERQRGNFPDRFSGHQFPNYSSELNVNALLLGDSALYLCASSSISGQLSSYNSPLHFGNGTRLTVT.

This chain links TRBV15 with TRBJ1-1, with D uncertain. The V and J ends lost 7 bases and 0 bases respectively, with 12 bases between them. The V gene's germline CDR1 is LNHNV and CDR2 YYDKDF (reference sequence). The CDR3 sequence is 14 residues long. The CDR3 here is CATTLTLVNTEAFF. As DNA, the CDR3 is TGTGCCACCACCCTGACTCTCGTGAACACTGAAGCTTTCTTT.

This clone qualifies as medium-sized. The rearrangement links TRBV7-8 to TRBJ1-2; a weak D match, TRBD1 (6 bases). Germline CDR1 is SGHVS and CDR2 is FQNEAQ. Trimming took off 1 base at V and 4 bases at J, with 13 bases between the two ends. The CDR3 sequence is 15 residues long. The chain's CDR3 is CASSLVTGPLYGYTF. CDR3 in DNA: TGTGCCAGCAGCTTAGTGACAGGACCGCTCTATGGCTACACCTTC.

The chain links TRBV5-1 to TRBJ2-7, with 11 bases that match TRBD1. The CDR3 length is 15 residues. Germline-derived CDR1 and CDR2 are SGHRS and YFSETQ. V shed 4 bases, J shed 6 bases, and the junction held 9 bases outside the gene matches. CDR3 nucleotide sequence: TGCGCCAGCAGCCAAACTGCCGGGACAGGGGGCGAGCAGTACTTC. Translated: CASSQTAGTGGEQYF.

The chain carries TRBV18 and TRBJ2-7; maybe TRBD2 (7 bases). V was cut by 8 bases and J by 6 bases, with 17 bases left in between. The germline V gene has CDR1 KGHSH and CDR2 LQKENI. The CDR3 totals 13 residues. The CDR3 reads CASVGGPGREQYF. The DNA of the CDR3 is TGTGCCAGCGTGGGGGGGCCAGGGCGCGAGCAGTACTTC.

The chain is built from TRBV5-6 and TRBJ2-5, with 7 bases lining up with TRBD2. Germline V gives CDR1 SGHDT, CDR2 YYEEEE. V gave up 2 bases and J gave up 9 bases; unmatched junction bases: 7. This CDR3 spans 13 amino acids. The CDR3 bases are TGTGCCAGCAGCTTTTTTGAGCGGGGACCCCAGTACTTC. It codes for CASSFFERGPQYF.